This paragraph covers one T cell receptor (beta chain) sequence. This sample was taken from a study of shared clonotypes between healthy human individuals. V was pared by 5 bases and J by 5 bases, with 1 base of the junction left unmatched. Germline values: CDR1 SGHRS, CDR2 YFSETQ. This CDR3 contains 13 residues. Authors' data handling: ImmunoSEQ only sent back junction sequences with no quality scores, so filtering was done differently. TCRdb keeps only in-frame clones here, not all; method: immunoSEQ multiplex PCR. That table is the source of V, J and clone size, and D and trimming were worked out from the DNA. The table has 2 million to 3 million clones, approximately 93% seen once.

This clonotype originated in a man aged 18 to 29 in good health. Some clones in this sample may be carry-over from other donors' samples. The rearrangement uses TRBV5-1 and TRBJ2-1; 10 bases align to TRBD2. Sequenced sample: naive CD4+ T cells from PBMCs. Subset reported: CD45RA+ positively selected. CDR3 sequence: CASRLAGHNEQFF. The CDR3 bases are TGCGCCAGCAGACTAGCGGGACACAATGAGCAGTTCTTC.